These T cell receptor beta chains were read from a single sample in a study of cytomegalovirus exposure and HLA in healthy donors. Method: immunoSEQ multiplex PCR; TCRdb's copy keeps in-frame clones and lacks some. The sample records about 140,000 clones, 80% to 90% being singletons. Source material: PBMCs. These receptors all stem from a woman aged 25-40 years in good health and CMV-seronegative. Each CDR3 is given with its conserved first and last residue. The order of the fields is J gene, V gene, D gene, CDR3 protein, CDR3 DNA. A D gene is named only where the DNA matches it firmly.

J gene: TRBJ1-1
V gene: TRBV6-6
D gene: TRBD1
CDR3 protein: CASSPNRGHTEAFF
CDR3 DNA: TGTGCCAGCAGTCCGAACAGGGGGCACACTGAAGCTTTCTTT

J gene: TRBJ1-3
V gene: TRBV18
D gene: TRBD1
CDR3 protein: CASSPSTGPGNTIYF
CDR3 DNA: TGTGCCAGCTCACCGTCGACAGGGCCTGGAAACACCATATATTTT

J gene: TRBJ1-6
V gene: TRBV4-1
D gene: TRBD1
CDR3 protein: CASSQELTGMGSYNSPLHF
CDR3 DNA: TGCGCCAGCAGCCAAGAGTTGACAGGGATGGGCTCCTATAATTCACCCCTCCACTTT

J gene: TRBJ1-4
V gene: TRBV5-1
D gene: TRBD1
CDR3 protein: CASSLAPGTGFEKLFF
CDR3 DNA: TGCGCCAGCAGCTTGGCGCCCGGGACAGGGTTTGAAAAACTGTTTTTT

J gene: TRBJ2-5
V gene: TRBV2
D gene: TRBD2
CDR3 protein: CASSGGTSSETQYF
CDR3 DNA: TGTGCCAGCAGTGGCGGGACTAGTTCAGAGACCCAGTACTTC

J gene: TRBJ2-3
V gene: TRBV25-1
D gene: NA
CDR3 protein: CASSPWGYPLADTQYF
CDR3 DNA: TGTGCCAGCAGCCCCTGGGGCTATCCCTTGGCAGATACGCAGTATTTT

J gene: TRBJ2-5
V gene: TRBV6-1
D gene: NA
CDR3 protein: CASRPPGRETQYF
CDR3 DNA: TGTGCCAGCAGACCCCCAGGGCGAGAGACCCAGTACTTC

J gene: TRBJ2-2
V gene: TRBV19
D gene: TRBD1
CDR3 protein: CASSPRTGTGELFF
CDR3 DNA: TGTGCCAGTAGTCCCCGGACAGGTACCGGGGAGCTGTTTTTT

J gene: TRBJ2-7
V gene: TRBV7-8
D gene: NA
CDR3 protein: CASSSLAVSSYEQYF
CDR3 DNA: TGTGCCAGCAGCTCATTAGCGGTTAGCTCCTACGAGCAGTACTTC

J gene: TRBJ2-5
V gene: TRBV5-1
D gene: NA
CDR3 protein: CASSSALGGETQYF
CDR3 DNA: TGCGCCAGCAGCTCAGCTCTGGGGGGAGAGACCCAGTACTTC

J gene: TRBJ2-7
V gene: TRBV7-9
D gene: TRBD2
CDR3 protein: CASSRLGASGGPTYEQYF
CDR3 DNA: TGTGCCAGCAGCCGTCTCGGGGCTAGCGGGGGGCCGACCTACGAGCAGTACTTC

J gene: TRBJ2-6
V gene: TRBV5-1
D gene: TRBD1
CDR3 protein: CASSVGLGQGLTGANVLTF
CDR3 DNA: TGCGCCAGCAGCGTAGGGTTAGGACAGGGTCTCACTGGGGCCAACGTCCTGACTTTC

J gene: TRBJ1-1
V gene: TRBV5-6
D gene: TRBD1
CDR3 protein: CASRGQQNTEAFF
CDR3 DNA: TGTGCCAGCAGGGGACAGCAGAACACTGAAGCTTTCTTT

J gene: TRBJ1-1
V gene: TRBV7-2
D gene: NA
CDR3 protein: CASSSQRNTEAFF
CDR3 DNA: TGTGCCAGCAGCTCACAAAGGAACACTGAAGCTTTCTTT

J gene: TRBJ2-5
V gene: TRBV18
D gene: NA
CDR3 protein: CASSTLMGAETQYF
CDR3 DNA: TGTGCCAGCTCAACGCTCATGGGGGCAGAGACCCAGTACTTC

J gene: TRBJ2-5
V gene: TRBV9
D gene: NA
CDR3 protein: CASSPGSREETQYF
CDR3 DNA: TGTGCCAGCAGCCCAGGCTCCAGGGAAGAGACCCAGTACTTC

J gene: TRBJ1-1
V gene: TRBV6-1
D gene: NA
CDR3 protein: CASSETGTGGTFF
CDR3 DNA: TGTGCCAGCAGTGAGACCGGGACCGGGGGAACTTTCTTT

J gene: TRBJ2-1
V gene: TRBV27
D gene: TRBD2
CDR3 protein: CASNPGAGEGYNEQFF
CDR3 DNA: TGTGCCAGCAACCCTGGGGCCGGGGAGGGATACAATGAGCAGTTCTTC

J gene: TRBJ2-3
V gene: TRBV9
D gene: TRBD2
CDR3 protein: CASSVSGGPDTQYF
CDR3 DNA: TGTGCCAGCAGCGTTAGCGGGGGGCCAGATACGCAGTATTTT

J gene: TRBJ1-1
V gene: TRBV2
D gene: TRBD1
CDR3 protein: CASSGQGNTEAFF
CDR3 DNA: TGTGCCAGCAGTGGACAGGGGAACACTGAAGCTTTCTTT

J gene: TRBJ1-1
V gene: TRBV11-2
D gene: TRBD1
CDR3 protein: CASSPGGTGGYTEAFF
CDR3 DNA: TGTGCCAGCAGCCCAGGGGGGACAGGCGGATACACTGAAGCTTTCTTT

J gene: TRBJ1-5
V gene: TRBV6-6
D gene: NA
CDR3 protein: CASSYGGREQPQHF
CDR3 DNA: TGTGCCAGCAGTTACGGGGGCAGGGAGCAGCCCCAGCATTTT